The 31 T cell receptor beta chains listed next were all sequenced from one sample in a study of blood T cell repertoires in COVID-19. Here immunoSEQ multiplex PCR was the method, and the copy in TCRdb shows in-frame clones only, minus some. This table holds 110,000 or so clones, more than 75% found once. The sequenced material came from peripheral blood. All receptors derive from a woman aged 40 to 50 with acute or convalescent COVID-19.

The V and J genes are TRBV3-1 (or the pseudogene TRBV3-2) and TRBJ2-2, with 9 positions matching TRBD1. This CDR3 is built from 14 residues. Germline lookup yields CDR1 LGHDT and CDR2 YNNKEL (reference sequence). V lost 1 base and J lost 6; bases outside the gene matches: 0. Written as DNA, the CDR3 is TGTGCCAGCAGCCAAGGGACAGGGGCCGGGGAGCTGTTTTTT. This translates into CASSQGTGAGELFF.

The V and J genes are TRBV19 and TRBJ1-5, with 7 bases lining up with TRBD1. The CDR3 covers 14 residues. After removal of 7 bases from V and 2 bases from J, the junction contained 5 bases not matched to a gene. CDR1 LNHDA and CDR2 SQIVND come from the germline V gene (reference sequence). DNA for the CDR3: TGTGCCAGTAACAGGGGAAACGGCAATCAGCCCCAGCATTTT. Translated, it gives CASNRGNGNQPQHF. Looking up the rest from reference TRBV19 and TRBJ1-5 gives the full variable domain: DGGITQSPKYLFRKEGQNVTLSCEQNLNHDAMYWYRQDPGQGLRLIYYSQIVNDFQKGDIAEGYSVSREKKESFPLTVTSAQKNPTAFYLCASNRGNGNQPQHFGDGTRLSIL.

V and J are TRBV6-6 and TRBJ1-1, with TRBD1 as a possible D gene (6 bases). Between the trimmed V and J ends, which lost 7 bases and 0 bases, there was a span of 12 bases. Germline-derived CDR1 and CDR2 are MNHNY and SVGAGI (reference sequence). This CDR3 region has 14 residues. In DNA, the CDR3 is TGTGCCAGCATCAACAAGGGGGTGAACACTGAAGCTTTCTTT. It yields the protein CASINKGVNTEAFF.

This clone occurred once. The CDR3 sequence is CASSRGTNYGYTF. In DNA form, the CDR3 reads TGCGCCAGCAGCCGGGGAACTAACTATGGCTACACCTTC. The chain is built from TRBV5-1 and TRBJ1-2; D gene uncertain. The CDR3 length is 13 residues. The V end lost 4 bases, the J end lost 0 bases, and 7 bases lay between the germline ends. Germline CDR1 and CDR2: SGHRS and YFSETQ.

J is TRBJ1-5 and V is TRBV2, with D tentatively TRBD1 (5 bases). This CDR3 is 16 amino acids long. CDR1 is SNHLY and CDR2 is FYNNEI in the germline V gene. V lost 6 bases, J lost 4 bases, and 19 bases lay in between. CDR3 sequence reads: CASSAPGGNGNQPQHF. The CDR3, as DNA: TGTGCCAGCAGCGCACCGGGGGGGAATGGGAATCAGCCCCAGCATTTT.

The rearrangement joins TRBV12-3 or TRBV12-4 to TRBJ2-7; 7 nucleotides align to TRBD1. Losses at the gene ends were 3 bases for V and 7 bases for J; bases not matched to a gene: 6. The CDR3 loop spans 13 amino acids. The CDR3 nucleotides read TGTGCCAGCAGTTTGAAGGGGGCTCGGGAGCAGTACTTC. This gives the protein CASSLKGAREQYF.

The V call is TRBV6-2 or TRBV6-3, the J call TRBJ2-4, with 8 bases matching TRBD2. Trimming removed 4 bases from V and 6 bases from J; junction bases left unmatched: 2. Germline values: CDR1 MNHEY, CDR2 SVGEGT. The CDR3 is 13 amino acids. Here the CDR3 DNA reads TGTGCCAGCAGTTCGGGGGGGCCAAACATTCAGTACTTC. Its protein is CASSSGGPNIQYF.

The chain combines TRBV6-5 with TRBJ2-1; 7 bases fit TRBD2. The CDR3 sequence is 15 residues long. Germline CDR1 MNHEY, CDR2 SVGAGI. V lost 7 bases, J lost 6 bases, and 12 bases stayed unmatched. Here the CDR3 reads CASITGTTRTNEQFF. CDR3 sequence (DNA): TGTGCCAGCATCACCGGGACTACCAGAACCAATGAGCAGTTCTTC.

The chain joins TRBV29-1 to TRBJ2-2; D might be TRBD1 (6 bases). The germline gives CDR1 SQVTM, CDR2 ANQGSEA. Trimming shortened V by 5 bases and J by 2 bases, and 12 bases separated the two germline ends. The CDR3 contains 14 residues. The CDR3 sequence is CSVTRDTNTGELFF. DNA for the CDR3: TGCAGCGTTACCCGGGACACTAACACCGGGGAGCTGTTTTTT.

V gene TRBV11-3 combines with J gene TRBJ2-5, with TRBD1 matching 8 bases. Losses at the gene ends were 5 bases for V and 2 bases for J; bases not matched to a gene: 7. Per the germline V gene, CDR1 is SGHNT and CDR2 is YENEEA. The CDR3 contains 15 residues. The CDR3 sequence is CASSHRGQDQETQYF. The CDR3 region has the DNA TGTGCCAGCAGCCACAGGGGACAGGATCAAGAGACCCAGTACTTC.

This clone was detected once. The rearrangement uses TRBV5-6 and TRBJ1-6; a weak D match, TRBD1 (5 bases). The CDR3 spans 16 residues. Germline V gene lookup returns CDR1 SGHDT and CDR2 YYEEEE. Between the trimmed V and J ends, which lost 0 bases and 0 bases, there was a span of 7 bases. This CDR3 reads CASSLVGGSYNSPLHF. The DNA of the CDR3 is TGTGCCAGCAGCTTGGTCGGGGGCTCCTATAATTCACCCCTCCACTTT. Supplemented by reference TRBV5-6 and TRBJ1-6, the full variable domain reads DAGVTQSPTHLIKTRGQQVTLRCSPKSGHDTVSWYQQALGQGPQFIFQYYEEEERQRGNFPDRFSGHQFPNYSSELNVNALLLGDSALYLCASSLVGGSYNSPLHFGNGTRLTVT.

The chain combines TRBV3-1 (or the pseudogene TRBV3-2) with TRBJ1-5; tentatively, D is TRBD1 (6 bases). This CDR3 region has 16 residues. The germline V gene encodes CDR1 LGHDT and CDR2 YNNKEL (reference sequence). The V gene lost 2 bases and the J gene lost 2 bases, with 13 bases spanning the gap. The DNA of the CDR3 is TGTGCCAGCAGCCAATCCGACAGGAAGGGCAATCAGCCCCAGCATTTT. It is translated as CASSQSDRKGNQPQHF.

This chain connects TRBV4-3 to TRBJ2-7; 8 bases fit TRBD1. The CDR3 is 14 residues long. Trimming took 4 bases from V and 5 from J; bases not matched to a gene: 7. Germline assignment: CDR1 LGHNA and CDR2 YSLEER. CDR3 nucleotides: TGCGCCAGCAGCCCTCAGACAGGGGTCCACGAGCAGTACTTC. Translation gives CASSPQTGVHEQYF.

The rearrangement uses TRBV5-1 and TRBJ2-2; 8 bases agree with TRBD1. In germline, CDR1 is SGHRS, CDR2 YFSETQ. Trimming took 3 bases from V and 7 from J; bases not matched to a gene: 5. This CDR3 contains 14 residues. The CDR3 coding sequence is TGCGCCAGCAGCTACGGACAGGGCGGCGGGGAGCTGTTTTTT. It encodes CASSYGQGGGELFF.

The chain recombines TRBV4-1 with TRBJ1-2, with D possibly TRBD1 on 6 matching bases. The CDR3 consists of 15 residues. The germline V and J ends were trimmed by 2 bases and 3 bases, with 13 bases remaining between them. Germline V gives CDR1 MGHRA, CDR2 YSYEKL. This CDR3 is CASSQPLGQYYGYTF. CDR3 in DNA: TGCGCCAGCAGCCAACCACTCGGACAGTACTATGGCTACACCTTC.

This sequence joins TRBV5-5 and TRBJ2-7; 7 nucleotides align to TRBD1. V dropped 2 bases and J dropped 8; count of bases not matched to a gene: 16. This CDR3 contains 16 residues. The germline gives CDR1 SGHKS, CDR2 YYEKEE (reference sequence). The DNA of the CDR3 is TGTGCCAGCAGCTTATCATCGGGACAGCTCACCCGCCAGCAGTACTTC. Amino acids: CASSLSSGQLTRQQYF.

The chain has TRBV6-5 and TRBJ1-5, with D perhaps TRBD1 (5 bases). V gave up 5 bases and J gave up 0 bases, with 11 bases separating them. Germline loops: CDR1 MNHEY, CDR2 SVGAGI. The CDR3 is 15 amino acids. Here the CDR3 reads CASSRQTHSNQPQHF. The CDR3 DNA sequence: TGTGCCAGCAGTCGACAGACCCATAGCAATCAGCCCCAGCATTTT.

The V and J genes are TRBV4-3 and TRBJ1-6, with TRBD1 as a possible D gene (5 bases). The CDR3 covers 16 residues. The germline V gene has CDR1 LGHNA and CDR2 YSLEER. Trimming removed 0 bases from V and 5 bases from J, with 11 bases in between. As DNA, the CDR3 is TGCGCCAGCAGCCAAGACAGGGTTCTACATAATTCACCCCTCCACTTT. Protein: CASSQDRVLHNSPLHF.

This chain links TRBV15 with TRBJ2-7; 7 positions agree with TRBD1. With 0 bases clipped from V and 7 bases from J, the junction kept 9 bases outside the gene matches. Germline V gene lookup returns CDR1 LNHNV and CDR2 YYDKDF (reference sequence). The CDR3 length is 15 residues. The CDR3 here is CATSRDLQGQGEQYF. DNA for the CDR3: TGTGCCACCAGCAGAGATTTACAGGGGCAGGGGGAGCAGTACTTC.

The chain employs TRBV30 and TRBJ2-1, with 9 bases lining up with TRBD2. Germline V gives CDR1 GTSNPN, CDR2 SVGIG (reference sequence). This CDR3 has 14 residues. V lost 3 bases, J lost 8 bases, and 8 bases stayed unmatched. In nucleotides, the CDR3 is TGTGCCTGGAGCCAAGGGACTAGCATCGATGAGCAGTTCTTC. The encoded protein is CAWSQGTSIDEQFF.

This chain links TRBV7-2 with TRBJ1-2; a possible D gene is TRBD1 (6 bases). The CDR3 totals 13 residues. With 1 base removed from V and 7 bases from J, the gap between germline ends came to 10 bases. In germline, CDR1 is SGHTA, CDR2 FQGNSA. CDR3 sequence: CASSLDRGAGYTF. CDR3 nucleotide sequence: TGTGCCAGCAGCTTAGACCGGGGGGCTGGCTACACCTTC.

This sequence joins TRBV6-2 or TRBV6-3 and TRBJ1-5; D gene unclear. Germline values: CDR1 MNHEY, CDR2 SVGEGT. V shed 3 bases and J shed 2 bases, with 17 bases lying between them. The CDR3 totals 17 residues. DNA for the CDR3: TGTGCCAGCAGTTATGATGGCAGCGGTATAGGCAATCAGCCCCAGCATTTT. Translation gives CASSYDGSGIGNQPQHF.

This chain's CDR3 is CASSYGTGNEKLFF. CDR3 in DNA: TGTGCCAGCAGCTATGGGACAGGGAATGAAAAACTGTTTTTT. The genes are TRBV11-2 and TRBJ1-4, with 9 bases matching TRBD1. Germline lookup yields CDR1 SGHAT and CDR2 FQNNGV. The J segment lost 5 bases and the V segment lost 4 bases, leaving 2 bases of the junction unmatched. The CDR3 covers 14 residues.

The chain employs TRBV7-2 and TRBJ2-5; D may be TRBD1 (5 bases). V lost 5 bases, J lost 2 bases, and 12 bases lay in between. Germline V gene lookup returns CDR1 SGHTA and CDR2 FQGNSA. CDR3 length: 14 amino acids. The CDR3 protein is CASSPSQGQETQYF. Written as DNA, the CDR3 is TGTGCCAGCAGCCCTAGTCAGGGACAAGAGACCCAGTACTTC.

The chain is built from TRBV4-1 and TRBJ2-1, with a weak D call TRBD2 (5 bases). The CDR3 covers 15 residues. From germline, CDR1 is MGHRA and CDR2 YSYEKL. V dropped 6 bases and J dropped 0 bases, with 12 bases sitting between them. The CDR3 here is CASRPGGYSYNEQFF. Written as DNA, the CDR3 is TGCGCCAGCAGACCCGGCGGGTACTCCTACAATGAGCAGTTCTTC.

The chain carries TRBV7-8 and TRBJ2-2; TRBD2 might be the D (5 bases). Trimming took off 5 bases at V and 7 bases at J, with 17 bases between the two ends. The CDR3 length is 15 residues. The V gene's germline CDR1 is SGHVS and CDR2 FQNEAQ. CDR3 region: CASSPWTLRGGELFF. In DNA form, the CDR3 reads TGTGCCAGCAGCCCATGGACCCTCCGGGGCGGGGAGCTGTTTTTT.

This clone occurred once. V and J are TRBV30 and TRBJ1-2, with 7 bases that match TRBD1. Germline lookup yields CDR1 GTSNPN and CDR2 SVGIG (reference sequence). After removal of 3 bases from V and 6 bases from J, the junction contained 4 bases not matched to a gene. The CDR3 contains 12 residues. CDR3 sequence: CAWSPTGDGYTF. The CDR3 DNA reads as TGTGCCTGGAGCCCAACAGGGGATGGCTACACCTTC. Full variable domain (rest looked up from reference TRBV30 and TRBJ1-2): SQTIHQWPATLVQPVGSPLSLECTVEGTSNPNLYWYRQAAGRGLQLLFYSVGIGQISSEVPQNLSASRPQDRQFILSSKKLLLSDSGFYLCAWSPTGDGYTFGSGTRLTVV.

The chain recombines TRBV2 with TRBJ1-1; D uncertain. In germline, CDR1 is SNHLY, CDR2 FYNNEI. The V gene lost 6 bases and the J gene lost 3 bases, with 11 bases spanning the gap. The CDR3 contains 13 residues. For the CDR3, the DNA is TGTGCCAGCAGAAAAGTCGGGGACACTGAAGCTTTCTTT. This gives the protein CASRKVGDTEAFF.

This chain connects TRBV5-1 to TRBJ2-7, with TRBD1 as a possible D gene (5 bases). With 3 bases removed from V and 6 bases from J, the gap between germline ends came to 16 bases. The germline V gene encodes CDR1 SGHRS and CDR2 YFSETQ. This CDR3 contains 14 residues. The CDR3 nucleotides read TGCGCCAGCAGCTCATGGGAACAGGCTCCCGAGCAGTACTTC. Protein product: CASSSWEQAPEQYF.

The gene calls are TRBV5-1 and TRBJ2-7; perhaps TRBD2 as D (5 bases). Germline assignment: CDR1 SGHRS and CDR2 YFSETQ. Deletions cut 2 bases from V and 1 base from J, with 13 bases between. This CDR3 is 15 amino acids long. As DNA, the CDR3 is TGCGCCAGCAGCTTTGGAGGAGTACGGTCCTACGAGCAGTACTTC. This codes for CASSFGGVRSYEQYF.

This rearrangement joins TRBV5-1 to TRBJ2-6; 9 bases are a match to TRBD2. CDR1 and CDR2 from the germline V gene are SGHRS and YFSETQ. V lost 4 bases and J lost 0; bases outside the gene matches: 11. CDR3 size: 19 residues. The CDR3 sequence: CASSITPSGASSGANVLTF. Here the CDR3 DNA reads TGCGCCAGCAGCATAACCCCTAGCGGGGCAAGCTCTGGGGCCAACGTCCTGACTTTC. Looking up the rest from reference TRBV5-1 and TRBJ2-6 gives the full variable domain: KAGVTQTPRYLIKTRGQQVTLSCSPISGHRSVSWYQQTPGQGLQFLFEYFSETQRNKGNFPGRFSGRQFSNSRSEMNVSTLELGDSALYLCASSITPSGASSGANVLTFGAGSRLTVL.